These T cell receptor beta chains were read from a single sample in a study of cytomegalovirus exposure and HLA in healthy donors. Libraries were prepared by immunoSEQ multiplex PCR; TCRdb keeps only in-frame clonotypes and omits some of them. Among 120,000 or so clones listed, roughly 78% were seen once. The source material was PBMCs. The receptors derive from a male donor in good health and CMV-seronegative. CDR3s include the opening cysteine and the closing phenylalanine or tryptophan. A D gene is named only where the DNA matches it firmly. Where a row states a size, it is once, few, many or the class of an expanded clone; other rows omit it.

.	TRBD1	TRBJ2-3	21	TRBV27	CASSYHHRDRDDGINTDTQYF	TGTGCCAGCAGTTACCATCATCGGGACAGGGATGACGGTATTAACACAGATACGCAGTATTTT
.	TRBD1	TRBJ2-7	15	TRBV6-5	CASSRTGTGGNEQYF	TGTGCCAGCAGTCGTACCGGGACAGGTGGAAACGAGCAGTACTTC
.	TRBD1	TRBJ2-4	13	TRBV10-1	CATSMRTGDIQYF	TGCGCCACGTCTATGCGGACAGGAGACATTCAGTACTTC
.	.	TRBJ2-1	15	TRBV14	CASSQSGVHLNEQFF	TGTGCCAGCAGCCAGTCTGGAGTACACCTTAATGAGCAGTTCTTC
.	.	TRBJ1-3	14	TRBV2	CASRPQGPGNTIYF	TGTGCCAGCAGACCCCAGGGTCCTGGAAACACCATATATTTT
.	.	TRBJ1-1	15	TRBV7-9	CSSSPFRLMNTEAFF	TGTTCCAGCAGCCCCTTCAGACTAATGAACACTGAAGCTTTCTTT
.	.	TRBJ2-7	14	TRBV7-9	CASSLAGLVYEQYF	TGTGCCAGCAGCTTAGCGGGGCTTGTCTACGAGCAGTACTTC
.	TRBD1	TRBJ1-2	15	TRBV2	CASSKGTGINYGYTF	TGTGCCAGCAGCAAGGGGACAGGGATTAACTATGGCTACACCTTC
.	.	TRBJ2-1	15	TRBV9	CASSFYGTGINEQFF	TGTGCCAGCAGCTTCTATGGAACAGGGATTAATGAGCAGTTCTTC
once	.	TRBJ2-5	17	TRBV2	CASSEYYAGAYLETQYF	TGTGCCAGCAGTGAATATTACGCAGGGGCTTACTTAGAGACCCAGTACTTC
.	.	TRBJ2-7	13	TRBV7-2	CASRVDSTYEQYF	TGTGCCAGCAGAGTCGACAGTACCTACGAGCAGTACTTC
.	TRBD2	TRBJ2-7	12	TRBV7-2	CASSMSRGGKYF	TGTGCCAGCAGCATGAGCCGGGGGGGGAAGTACTTC
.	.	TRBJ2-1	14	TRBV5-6	CASSQTGLGDEQFF	TGTGCCAGCAGCCAAACAGGGCTCGGCGATGAGCAGTTCTTC
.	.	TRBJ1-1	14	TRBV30	CAWSTDPVRTEAFF	TGTGCCTGGAGTACTGACCCGGTGAGGACTGAAGCTTTCTTT
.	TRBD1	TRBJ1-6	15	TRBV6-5	CASSYGAGGKSPLHF	TGTGCCAGCAGTTACGGGGCAGGGGGAAAGTCACCCCTCCACTTT
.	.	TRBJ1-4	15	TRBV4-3	CASSPYRSKYEKLFF	TGCGCCAGCAGCCCGTACAGGAGCAAATATGAAAAACTGTTTTTT
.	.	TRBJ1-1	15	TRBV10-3	CAISARTVMNTEAFF	TGTGCCATCAGTGCGCGGACAGTTATGAACACTGAAGCTTTCTTT
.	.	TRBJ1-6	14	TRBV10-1	CASSERVERSPLHF	TGCGCCAGCAGTGAACGGGTTGAACGCTCACCCCTCCACTTT
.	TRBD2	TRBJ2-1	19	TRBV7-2	CASSPRLAGSTFLGNEQFF	TGTGCCAGCAGCCCGCGACTAGCGGGGAGCACCTTCCTGGGCAATGAGCAGTTCTTC
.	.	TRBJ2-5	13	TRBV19	CASSMGLGETQYF	TGTGCCAGTAGTATGGGGCTGGGGGAGACCCAGTACTTC
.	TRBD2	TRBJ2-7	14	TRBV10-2	CASSSAGEGHEQYF	TGCGCCAGCAGTTCCGCGGGAGAGGGGCACGAGCAGTACTTC
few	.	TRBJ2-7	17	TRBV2	CASSPEGAGPYPIEQYF	TGTGCCAGCAGCCCTGAAGGGGCAGGGCCCTACCCAATAGAGCAGTACTTC
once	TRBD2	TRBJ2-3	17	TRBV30	CAWSAGRTSGGTDTQYF	TGTGCCTGGAGTGCCGGTAGGACTAGCGGGGGGACAGATACGCAGTATTTT
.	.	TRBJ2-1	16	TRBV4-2	CASSPQTGMTYNEQFF	TGTGCCAGCAGCCCACAAACAGGGATGACGTACAATGAGCAGTTCTTC
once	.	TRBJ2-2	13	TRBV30	CANYGTLTGELFF	TGTGCCAATTACGGGACTCTTACCGGGGAGCTGTTTTTT
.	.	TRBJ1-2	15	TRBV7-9	CASSSIQGIAERYTF	TGTGCCAGCAGCTCCATACAGGGTATCGCCGAGCGTTACACCTTC
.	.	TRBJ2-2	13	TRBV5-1	CASSLGATGELFF	TGCGCCAGCAGCTTGGGAGCCACCGGGGAGCTGTTTTTT
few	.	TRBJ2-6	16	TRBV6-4	CASSLTVSAGANVLTF	TGTGCCAGCAGTTTGACAGTGTCGGCTGGGGCCAACGTCCTGACTTTC
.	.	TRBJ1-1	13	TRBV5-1	CASSSNTNTEAFF	TGCGCCAGCAGCTCGAATACAAACACTGAAGCTTTCTTT
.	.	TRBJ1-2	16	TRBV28	CASSFFEGGEGYGYTF	TGTGCCAGCAGTTTTTTTGAGGGGGGGGAGGGGTATGGCTACACCTTC
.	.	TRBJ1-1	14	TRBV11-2	CASSTDRLNTEAFF	TGTGCCAGCAGCACCGACAGACTGAACACTGAAGCTTTCTTT
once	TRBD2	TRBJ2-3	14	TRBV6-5	CASRGGRGTDTQYF	TGTGCCAGCAGAGGCGGGAGAGGGACAGATACGCAGTATTTT
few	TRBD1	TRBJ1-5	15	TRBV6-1	CASSENGQGARPQHF	TGTGCCAGCAGTGAAAATGGACAGGGGGCGCGACCCCAGCATTTT
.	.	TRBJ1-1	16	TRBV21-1	CASSPQERGIDTEAFF	TGTGCCAGCAGCCCGCAGGAGAGGGGGATTGACACTGAAGCTTTCTTT
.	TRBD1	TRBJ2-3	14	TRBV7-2	CASSFDRASDTQYF	TGTGCCAGCAGCTTCGACAGGGCTTCAGATACGCAGTATTTT
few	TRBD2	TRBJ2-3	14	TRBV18	CASSLSGDTDTQYF	TGTGCCAGCTCACTAAGCGGGGACACAGATACGCAGTATTTT
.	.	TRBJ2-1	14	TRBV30	CAWSGTLVGNEQFF	TGTGCCTGGAGCGGGACTCTTGTTGGCAATGAGCAGTTCTTC
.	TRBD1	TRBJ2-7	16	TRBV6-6	CASRLRQGPSSYEQYF	TGTGCCAGCAGGTTAAGACAGGGACCTAGCTCCTACGAGCAGTACTTC
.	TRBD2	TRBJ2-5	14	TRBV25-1	CASANQRGAETQYF	TGTGCCAGCGCGAACCAGCGGGGGGCGGAGACCCAGTACTTC
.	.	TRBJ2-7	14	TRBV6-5	CASSYSPTGVEQYF	TGTGCCAGCAGTTACTCCCCGACAGGAGTCGAGCAGTACTTC
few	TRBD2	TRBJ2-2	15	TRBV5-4	CASSLLGGKAGELFF	TGTGCCAGCAGCTTGTTGGGGGGGAAGGCCGGGGAGCTGTTTTTT
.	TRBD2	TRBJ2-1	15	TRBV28	CASSLYGTRKDEQFF	TGTGCCAGCAGTTTATACGGGACTAGGAAAGATGAGCAGTTCTTC
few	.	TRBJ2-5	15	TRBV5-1	CASSLGVSGQETQYF	TGCGCCAGCAGCTTGGGAGTAAGCGGACAAGAGACCCAGTACTTC
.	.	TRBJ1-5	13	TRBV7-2	CASSHAGFQPQHF	TGTGCCAGCAGCCACGCGGGGTTTCAGCCCCAGCATTTT
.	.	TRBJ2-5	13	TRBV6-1	CASSGQIQETQYF	TGTGCCAGCAGCGGACAGATCCAAGAGACCCAGTACTTC
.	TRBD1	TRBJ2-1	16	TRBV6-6	CASSWRTGGSYNEQFF	TGTGCCAGCAGTTGGCGGACAGGGGGCTCCTACAATGAGCAGTTCTTC
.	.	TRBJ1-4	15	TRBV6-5	CASSYSQGANEKLFF	TGTGCCAGCAGTTACTCACAGGGAGCTAATGAAAAACTGTTTTTT
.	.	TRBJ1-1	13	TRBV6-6	CASTQGRNTEAFF	TGTGCCAGCACCCAGGGTCGGAACACTGAAGCTTTCTTT
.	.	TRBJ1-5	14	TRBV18	CASQEGGYNQPQHF	TGTGCCAGCCAAGAGGGCGGTTACAATCAGCCCCAGCATTTT
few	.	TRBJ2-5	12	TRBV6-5	CASSYSRETQYF	TGTGCCAGCAGTTACTCGCGAGAGACCCAGTACTTC
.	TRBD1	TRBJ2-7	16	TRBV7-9	CSSSLAPGQDQYEQYF	TGTTCCAGCAGCTTAGCTCCGGGACAGGACCAATACGAGCAGTACTTC
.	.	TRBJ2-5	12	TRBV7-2	CASSLEPVPQYF	TGTGCCAGCAGCTTAGAACCGGTTCCCCAGTACTTC
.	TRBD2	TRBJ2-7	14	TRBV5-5	CASSLGVSGGEQYF	TGTGCCAGCAGCTTGGGAGTATCGGGAGGCGAGCAGTACTTC
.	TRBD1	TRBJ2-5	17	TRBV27	CASSLLGATGAGETQYF	TGTGCCAGCAGTTTATTGGGGGCGACAGGGGCGGGGGAGACCCAGTACTTC
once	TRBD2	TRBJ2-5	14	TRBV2	CASWTSGAPWTQYF	TGTGCCAGCTGGACTAGCGGGGCCCCATGGACCCAGTACTTC
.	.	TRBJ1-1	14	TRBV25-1	CASTDGGAVTEAFF	TGTGCCAGCACCGACGGGGGGGCAGTCACTGAAGCTTTCTTT
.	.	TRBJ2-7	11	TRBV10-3	CAIEGGNEQYF	TGTGCCATCGAAGGGGGAAACGAGCAGTACTTC
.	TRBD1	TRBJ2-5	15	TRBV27	CASSTMQTGAGTQYF	TGTGCCAGCAGTACCATGCAAACAGGGGCTGGGACCCAGTACTTC
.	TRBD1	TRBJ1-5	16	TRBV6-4	CASTHPGGTGCQPQHF	TGTGCCAGCACCCACCCCGGGGGGACAGGGTGTCAGCCCCAGCATTTT